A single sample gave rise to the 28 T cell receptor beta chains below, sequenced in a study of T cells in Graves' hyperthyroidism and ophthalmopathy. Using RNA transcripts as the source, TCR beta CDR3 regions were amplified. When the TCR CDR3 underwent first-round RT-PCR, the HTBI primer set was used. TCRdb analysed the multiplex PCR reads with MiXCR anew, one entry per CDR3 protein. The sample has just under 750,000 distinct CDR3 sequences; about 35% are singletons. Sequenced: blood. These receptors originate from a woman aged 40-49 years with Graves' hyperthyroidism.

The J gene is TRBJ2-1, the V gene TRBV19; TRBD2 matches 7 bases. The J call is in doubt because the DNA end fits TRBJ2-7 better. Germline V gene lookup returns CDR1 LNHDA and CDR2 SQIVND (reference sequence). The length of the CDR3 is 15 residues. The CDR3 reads CASSSGGWPYNEQYF. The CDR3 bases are TGTGCCAGTAGTAGCGGGGGTTGGCCCTACAATGAGCAGTACTTC.

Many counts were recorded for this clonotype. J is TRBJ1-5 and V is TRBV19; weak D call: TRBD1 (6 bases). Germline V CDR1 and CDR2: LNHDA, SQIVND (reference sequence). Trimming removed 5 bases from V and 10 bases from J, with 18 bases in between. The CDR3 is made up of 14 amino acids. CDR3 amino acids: CASSAAGTNKPQHF. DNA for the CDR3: TGTGCCAGTAGTGCCGCCGGGACAAATAAACCCCAGCATTTT.

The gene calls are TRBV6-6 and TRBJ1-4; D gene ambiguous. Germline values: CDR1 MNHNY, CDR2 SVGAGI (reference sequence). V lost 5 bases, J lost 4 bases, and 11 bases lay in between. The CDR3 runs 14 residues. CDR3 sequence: CASSIQWGNEKLFF. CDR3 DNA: TGTGCCAGCAGTATACAGTGGGGTAATGAAAAACTGTTTTTT.

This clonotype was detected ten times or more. This chain's CDR3 is CASSRSTGIETQYF. The CDR3 DNA sequence: TGTGCCAGCAGTCGTTCGACGGGAATAGAGACCCAGTACTTC. The chain combines TRBV11-1 with TRBJ2-5; a possible D gene is TRBD2 (5 bases). CDR1 SGHAT and CDR2 FQDESV come from the germline V gene (reference sequence). CDR3 size: 14 residues. V was pared by 6 bases and J by 4 bases, with 15 bases between.

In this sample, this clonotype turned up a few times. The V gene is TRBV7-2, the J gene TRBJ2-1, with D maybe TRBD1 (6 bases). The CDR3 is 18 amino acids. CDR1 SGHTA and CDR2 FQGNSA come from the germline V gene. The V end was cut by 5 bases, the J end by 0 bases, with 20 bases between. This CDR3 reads CASSTTPSGARSYNEQFF. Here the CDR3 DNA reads TGTGCCAGCAGCACTACCCCCTCAGGGGCTCGCTCCTACAATGAGCAGTTCTTC.

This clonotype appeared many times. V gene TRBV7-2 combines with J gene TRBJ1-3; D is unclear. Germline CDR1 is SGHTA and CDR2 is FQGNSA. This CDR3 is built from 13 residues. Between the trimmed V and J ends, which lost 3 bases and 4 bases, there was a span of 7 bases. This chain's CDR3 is CASSFVWGNTIYF. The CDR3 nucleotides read TGTGCCAGCAGCTTTGTATGGGGAAACACCATATATTTT.

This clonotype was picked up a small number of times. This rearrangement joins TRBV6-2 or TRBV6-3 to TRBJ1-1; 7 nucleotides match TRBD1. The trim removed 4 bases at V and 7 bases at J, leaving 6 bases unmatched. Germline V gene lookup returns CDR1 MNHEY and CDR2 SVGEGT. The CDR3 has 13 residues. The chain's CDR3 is CASSFIQGIEAFF. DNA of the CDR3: TGTGCCAGCAGTTTCATACAGGGGATTGAAGCTTTCTTT.

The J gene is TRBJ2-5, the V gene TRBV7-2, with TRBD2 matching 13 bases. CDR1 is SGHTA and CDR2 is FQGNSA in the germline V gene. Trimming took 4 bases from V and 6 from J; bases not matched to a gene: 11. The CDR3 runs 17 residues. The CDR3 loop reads CASSSRTSGGPGKTQYF. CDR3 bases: TGTGCCAGCAGCTCCCGGACTAGCGGGGGCCCCGGAAAGACCCAGTACTTC.

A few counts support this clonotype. CDR3 nucleotide sequence: TGTGCCAGCAGCCAAGAACACCGGGGTGCGAACTATGGCTACACCTTC. Translation: CASSQEHRGANYGYTF. The J gene is TRBJ1-2, the V gene TRBV7-9; D is unresolved. CDR1 and CDR2 (germline): SEHNR, FQNEAQ (reference sequence). This CDR3 comprises 16 residues. With 5 bases removed from V and 2 bases from J, the gap between germline ends came to 18 bases.

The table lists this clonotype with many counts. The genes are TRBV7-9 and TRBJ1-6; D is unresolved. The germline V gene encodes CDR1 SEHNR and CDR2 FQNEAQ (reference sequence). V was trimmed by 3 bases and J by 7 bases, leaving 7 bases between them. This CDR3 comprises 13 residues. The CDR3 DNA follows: TGTGCCAGCAGCTTTTATGGGAATTCACCCCTCCACTTT. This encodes CASSFYGNSPLHF.

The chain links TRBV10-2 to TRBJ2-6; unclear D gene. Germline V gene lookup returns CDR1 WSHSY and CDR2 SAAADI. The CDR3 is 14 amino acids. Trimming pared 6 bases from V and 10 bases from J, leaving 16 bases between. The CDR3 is CASSQDAVGNVLTF. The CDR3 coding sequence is TGCGCCAGCAGCCAAGATGCCGTCGGGAACGTCCTGACTTTC.

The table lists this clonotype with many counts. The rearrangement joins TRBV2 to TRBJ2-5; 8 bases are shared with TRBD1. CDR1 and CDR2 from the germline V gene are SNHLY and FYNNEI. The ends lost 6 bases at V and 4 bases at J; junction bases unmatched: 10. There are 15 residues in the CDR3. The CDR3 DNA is TGTGCCAGCAGGGGTGGACAGGGAAAAAGAGAGACCCAGTACTTC. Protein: CASRGGQGKRETQYF.

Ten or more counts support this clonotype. The CDR3 reads CASSQDQVGTQYF. CDR3 DNA sequence: TGTGCCAGCAGCCAAGACCAAGTAGGGACCCAGTACTTC. V and J are TRBV14 and TRBJ2-5, with D unclear. With 0 bases removed from V and 7 bases from J, the gap between germline ends came to 9 bases. CDR3 length equals 13 residues. Germline V gives CDR1 SGHDN, CDR2 FVKESK.

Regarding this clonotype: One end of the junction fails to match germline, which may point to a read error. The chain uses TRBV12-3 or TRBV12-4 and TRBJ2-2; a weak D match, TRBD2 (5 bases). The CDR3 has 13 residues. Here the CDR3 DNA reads TGTGCCAGCAGTTACGGACCCGACGGGGAGCTGCTTTTT. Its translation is CASSYGPDGELLF.

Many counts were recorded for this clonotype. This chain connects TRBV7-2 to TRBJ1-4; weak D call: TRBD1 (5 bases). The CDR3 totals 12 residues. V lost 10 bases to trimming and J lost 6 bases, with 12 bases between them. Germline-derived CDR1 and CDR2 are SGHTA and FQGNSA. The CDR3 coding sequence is TGTGCCACCACAGGAAGAGATGAAAAACTGTTTTTT. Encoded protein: CATTGRDEKLFF.

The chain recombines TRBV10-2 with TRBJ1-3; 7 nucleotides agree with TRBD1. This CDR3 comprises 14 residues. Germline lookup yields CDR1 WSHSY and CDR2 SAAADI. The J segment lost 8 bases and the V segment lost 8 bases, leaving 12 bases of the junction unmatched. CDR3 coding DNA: TGCGCCAGCGGCAGGGGGATCGATGGCTACACCATATATTTT. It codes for CASGRGIDGYTIYF.

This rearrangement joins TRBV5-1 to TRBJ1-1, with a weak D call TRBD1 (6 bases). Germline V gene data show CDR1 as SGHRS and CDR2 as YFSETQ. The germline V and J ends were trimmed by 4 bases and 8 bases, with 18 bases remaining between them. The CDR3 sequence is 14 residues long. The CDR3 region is CASSQDTGLREAFF. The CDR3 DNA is TGCGCCAGCAGCCAAGATACAGGGCTCCGCGAAGCTTTCTTT.

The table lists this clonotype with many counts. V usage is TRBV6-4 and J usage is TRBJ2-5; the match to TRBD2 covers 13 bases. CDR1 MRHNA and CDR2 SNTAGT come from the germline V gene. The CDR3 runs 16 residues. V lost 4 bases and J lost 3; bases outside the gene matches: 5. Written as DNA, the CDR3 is TGTGCCAGCAGTGCACCGGGACTAGCGGGGAAAGAGACCCAGTACTTC. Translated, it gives CASSAPGLAGKETQYF.

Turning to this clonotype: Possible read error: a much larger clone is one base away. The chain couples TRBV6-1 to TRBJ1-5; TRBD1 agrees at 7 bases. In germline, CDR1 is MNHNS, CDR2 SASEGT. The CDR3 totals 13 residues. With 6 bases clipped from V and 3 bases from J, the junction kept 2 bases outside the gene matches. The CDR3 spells CASRTGSNQPQHF. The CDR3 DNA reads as TGTGCCAGCAGGACAGGGTCCAATCAGCCCCAGCATTTT.

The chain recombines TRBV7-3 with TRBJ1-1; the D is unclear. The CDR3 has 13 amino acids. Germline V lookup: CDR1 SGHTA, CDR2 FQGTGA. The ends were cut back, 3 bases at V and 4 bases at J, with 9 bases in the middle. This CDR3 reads CASSFVRGTEAFF. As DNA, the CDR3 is TGTGCCAGCAGCTTTGTTCGGGGCACTGAAGCTTTCTTT.

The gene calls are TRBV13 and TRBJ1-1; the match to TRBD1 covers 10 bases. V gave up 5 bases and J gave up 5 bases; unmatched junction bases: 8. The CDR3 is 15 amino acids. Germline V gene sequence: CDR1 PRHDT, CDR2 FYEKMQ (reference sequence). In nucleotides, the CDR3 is TGTGCCAGCAGCCCGGACAGGGGGGCAAGGACTGAAGCTTTCTTT. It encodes CASSPDRGARTEAFF.

CDR3 protein: CASTVQTGAGELFF. CDR3 bases: TGCGCCAGCACCGTTCAGACAGGGGCCGGGGAGCTGTTTTTT. The chain joins TRBV5-1 to TRBJ2-2, with 8 bases fitting TRBD1. This CDR3 region has 14 residues. Germline loops: CDR1 SGHRS, CDR2 YFSETQ. V lost 6 bases, J lost 6 bases, and 7 bases stayed unmatched.

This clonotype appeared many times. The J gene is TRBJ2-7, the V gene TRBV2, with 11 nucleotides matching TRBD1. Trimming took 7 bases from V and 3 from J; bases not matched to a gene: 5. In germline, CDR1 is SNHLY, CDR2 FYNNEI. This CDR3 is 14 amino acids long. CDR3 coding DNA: TGTGCCAGCACTCCGGGACAGGGGGTCTACGAGCAGTACTTC. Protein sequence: CASTPGQGVYEQYF. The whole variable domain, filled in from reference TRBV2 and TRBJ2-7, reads EPEVTQTPSHQVTQMGQEVILRCVPISNHLYFYWYRQILGQKVEFLVSFYNNEISEKSEIFDDQFSVERPDGSNFTLKIRSTKLEDSAMYFCASTPGQGVYEQYFGPGTRLTVT.

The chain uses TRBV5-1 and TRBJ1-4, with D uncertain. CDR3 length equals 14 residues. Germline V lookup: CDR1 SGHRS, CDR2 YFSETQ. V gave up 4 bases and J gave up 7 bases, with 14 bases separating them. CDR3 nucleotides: TGCGCCAGCAGCACCAACTGGCCAGGTGAAAAACTGTTTTTT. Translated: CASSTNWPGEKLFF.

CDR3 amino acids: CASSQTGVSYEQYF. The CDR3 region has the DNA TGCGCCAGCAGCCAGACGGGTGTGAGCTACGAGCAGTACTTC. J is TRBJ2-7 and V is TRBV4-3; D remains unclear. This CDR3 is built from 14 residues. V was clipped by 3 bases and J by 3 bases, with 12 bases between them. From germline, CDR1 is LGHNA and CDR2 YSLEER.

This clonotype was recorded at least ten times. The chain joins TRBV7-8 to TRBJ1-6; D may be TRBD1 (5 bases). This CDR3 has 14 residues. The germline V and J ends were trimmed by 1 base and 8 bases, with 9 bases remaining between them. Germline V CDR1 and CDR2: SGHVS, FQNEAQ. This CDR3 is CASSLDRMDSPLHF. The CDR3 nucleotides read TGTGCCAGCAGCTTAGACAGGATGGATTCACCCCTCCACTTT.

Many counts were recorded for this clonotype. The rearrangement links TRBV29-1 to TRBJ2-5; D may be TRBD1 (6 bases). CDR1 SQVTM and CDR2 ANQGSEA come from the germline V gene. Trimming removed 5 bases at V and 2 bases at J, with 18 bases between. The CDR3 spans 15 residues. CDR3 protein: CSVRTESGPQETQYF. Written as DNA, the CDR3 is TGCAGCGTTCGGACAGAATCAGGTCCTCAAGAGACCCAGTACTTC.

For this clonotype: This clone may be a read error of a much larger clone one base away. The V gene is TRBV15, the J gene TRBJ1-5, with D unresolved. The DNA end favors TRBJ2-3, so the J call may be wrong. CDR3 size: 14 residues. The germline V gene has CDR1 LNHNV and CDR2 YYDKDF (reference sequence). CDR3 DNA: TGTGCCACCAGCAGAGAACCCCAAAACCAGCCCCAGTATTTT. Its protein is CATSREPQNQPQYF.